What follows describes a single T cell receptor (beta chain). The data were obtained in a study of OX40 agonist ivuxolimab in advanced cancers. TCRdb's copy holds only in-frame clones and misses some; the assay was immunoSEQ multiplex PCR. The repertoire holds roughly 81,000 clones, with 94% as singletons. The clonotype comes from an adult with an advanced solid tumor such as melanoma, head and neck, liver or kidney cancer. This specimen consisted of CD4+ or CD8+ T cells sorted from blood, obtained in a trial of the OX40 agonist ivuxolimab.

The chain's CDR3 is CASSEGQQTEAFF. CDR3 sequence (DNA): TGTGCCAGCAGTGAGGGACAGCAAACTGAAGCTTTCTTT. J is TRBJ1-1 and V is TRBV25-1; 7 positions agree with TRBD1. Germline V gene lookup returns CDR1 MGHDK and CDR2 SYGVNS. The CDR3 spans 13 residues. V gave up 3 bases and J gave up 5 bases; unmatched junction bases: 3. Full variable domain (missing parts from reference TRBV25-1 and TRBJ1-1): EADIYQTPRYLVIGTGKKITLECSQTMGHDKMYWYQQDPGMELHLIHYSYGVNSTEKGDLSSESTVSRIRTEHFPLTLESARPSHTSQYLCASSEGQQTEAFFGQGTRLTVV.